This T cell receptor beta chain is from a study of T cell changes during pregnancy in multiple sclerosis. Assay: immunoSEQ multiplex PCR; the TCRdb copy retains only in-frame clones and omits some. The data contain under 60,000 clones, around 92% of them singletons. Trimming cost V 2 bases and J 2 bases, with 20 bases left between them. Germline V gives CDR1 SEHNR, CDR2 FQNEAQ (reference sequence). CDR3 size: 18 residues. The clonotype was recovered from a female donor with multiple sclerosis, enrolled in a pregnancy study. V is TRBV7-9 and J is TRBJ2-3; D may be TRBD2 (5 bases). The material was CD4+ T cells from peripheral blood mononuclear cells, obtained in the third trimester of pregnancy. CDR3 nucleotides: TGTGCCAGCAGCTTAAGGGCCGGGGATCTCCTTTCCACAGATACGCAGTATTTT. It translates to CASSLRAGDLLSTDTQYF.